The TCR beta chain under discussion was sequenced for a study of blood T cell repertoires in COVID-19. Germline V gene data show CDR1 as LNHDA and CDR2 as SQIVND (reference sequence). Trimming took 9 bases from V and 4 from J; bases not matched to a gene: 3. This CDR3 contains 12 residues. In the authors' workflow: The assay estimated nucleated cells by amplifying reference gene primers. Only in-frame clones appear in the TCRdb table, and some are missing; sequencing was by immunoSEQ multiplex PCR. The V and J calls and clone size come from that table; D and trimming were worked out from the DNA. This sample yields roughly 300,000 clones, of which 86% are seen a single time; under 2% belongs to the top ten.

The rearrangement joins TRBV19 to TRBJ1-1; TRBD1 matches 9 bases. The source material was peripheral blood. The sequence was collected from a woman aged 50 to 60 with acute or convalescent COVID-19. The CDR3 loop is CASGTGLTEAFF. The CDR3 nucleotides are TGTGCCAGCGGGACAGGGCTCACTGAAGCTTTCTTT.